The 18 T cell receptor beta chains in this list originate from one sample, sequenced in a study of cytomegalovirus exposure and HLA in healthy donors. PCR used 60 Vbeta primers and 13 Jbeta primers. Assay used: immunoSEQ multiplex PCR; TCRdb lists only in-frame clones, some missing. The sample gives approximately 110,000 clones, around 60% of which show up once; approximately 3.8% is in the top ten. The sequencing sample was made of PBMCs. The receptors were gathered from a man younger than 45 in good health and CMV-seropositive.

The rearrangement links TRBV7-2 to TRBJ2-7, with 8 nucleotides matching TRBD1. This CDR3 region has 16 residues. The junction had 9 bases not matched to a gene; V was cut back by 5 bases and J by 0 bases. Per the germline V gene, CDR1 is SGHTA and CDR2 is FQGNSA. The CDR3 loop reads CASSRRGQANSYEQYF. The CDR3 coding sequence is TGTGCCAGCAGCCGCCGGGGACAGGCTAACTCCTACGAGCAGTACTTC.

Only a few counts were recorded for this clone. The V gene is TRBV5-1, the J gene TRBJ2-3, with D possibly being TRBD1 (5 bases). From germline, CDR1 is SGHRS and CDR2 YFSETQ. The ends were cut back, 4 bases at V and 0 bases at J, with 12 bases in the middle. The CDR3 runs to 15 residues. CDR3 protein: CASSRVGHSTDTQYF. In DNA form, the CDR3 reads TGCGCCAGCAGCAGGGTGGGGCATAGCACAGATACGCAGTATTTT.

The chain uses TRBV5-4 and TRBJ2-1; 8 positions match TRBD2. Trimming at V came to 3 bases and at J to 7 bases, leaving 9 bases not matched to a gene. The CDR3 has 15 amino acids. Looked up from germline, CDR1 is SGHNT and CDR2 is YYREEE (reference sequence). The CDR3 protein is CASSYGGAAGNEQFF. For the CDR3, the DNA is TGTGCCAGCAGCTACGGGGGGGCCGCGGGGAATGAGCAGTTCTTC.

This clone has just a few counts. The chain combines TRBV11-2 with TRBJ1-2; 7 nucleotides agree with TRBD1. After removal of 1 base from V and 7 bases from J, the junction contained 3 bases not matched to a gene. The CDR3 extends over 13 amino acids. Germline CDR1 is SGHAT and CDR2 is FQNNGV. CDR3: CASSLGQGSGYTF. Here the CDR3 DNA reads TGTGCCAGCAGCTTAGGACAGGGCTCTGGCTACACCTTC.

This clone showed up just once. The chain has TRBV25-1 and TRBJ2-7; D might be TRBD1 (5 bases). The CDR3 is made up of 15 amino acids. Trimming took 2 bases from V and 2 from J, leaving 13 bases between them. Germline-derived CDR1 and CDR2 are MGHDK and SYGVNS. The CDR3 loop is CASSEPRAVTYEQYF. DNA of the CDR3: TGTGCCAGCAGTGAACCCAGGGCGGTTACCTACGAGCAGTACTTC.

This clone appeared a few times. For the CDR3, the DNA is TGTGCCAGCAGCCCACCTTGGGGGGCCTACAATGAGCAGTTCTTC. The encoded protein is CASSPPWGAYNEQFF. This chain uses TRBV6-1 with TRBJ2-1; D is perhaps TRBD2 (6 bases). CDR3 size: 15 residues. Germline values: CDR1 MNHNS, CDR2 SASEGT. The germline V and J ends were trimmed by 6 bases and 2 bases, with 14 bases remaining between them.

The chain joins TRBV11-2 to TRBJ2-7; D ambiguous. The CDR3 loop spans 14 amino acids. Trimming took 1 base from V and 2 from J, leaving 9 bases between them. The germline V gene has CDR1 SGHAT and CDR2 FQNNGV. CDR3 residues: CASSLGPETYEQYF. In nucleotides, the CDR3 is TGTGCCAGCAGCTTAGGTCCCGAGACCTACGAGCAGTACTTC.

V and J are TRBV10-1 and TRBJ2-5, with TRBD2 identical over 12 bases. This CDR3 comprises 15 residues. CDR1 is WNHNN, CDR2 SYGVQD, per germline (reference sequence). V gave up 3 bases and J gave up 5 bases; unmatched junction bases: 4. The DNA of the CDR3 is TGCGCCAGCAGTGACCTAGCGGGGGGGGAGGAGACCCAGTACTTC. Its protein product is CASSDLAGGEETQYF.

This sequence joins TRBV7-3 and TRBJ2-2, with 10 bases lining up with TRBD2. This CDR3 spans 16 amino acids. V shed 5 bases, J shed 3 bases, and the junction held 6 bases outside the gene matches. Germline V lookup: CDR1 SGHTA, CDR2 FQGTGA. CDR3: CASSPLAGDDTGELFF. The CDR3 DNA reads TGTGCCAGCAGCCCCCTAGCGGGGGATGACACCGGGGAGCTGTTTTTT.

This sequence joins TRBV2 and TRBJ1-2; D uncertain. CDR1 SNHLY and CDR2 FYNNEI come from the germline V gene. V lost 6 bases to trimming and J lost 3 bases, with 5 bases between them. The CDR3 runs 11 residues. The CDR3 sequence: CASREYYGYTF. The CDR3 DNA is TGTGCCAGCAGAGAGTACTATGGCTACACCTTC.

The CDR3 loop is CASSPRGNTGELFF. CDR3 sequence (DNA): TGTGCCAGCAGCCCCCGCGGGAACACCGGGGAGCTGTTTTTT. The chain recombines TRBV9 with TRBJ2-2; the D is unclear. Trimming left V 4 bases short and J 1 base short, with 8 bases between. The CDR3 spans 14 residues. Germline CDR1 and CDR2: SGDLS and YYNGEE.

The rearrangement uses TRBV10-2 and TRBJ2-2; TRBD1 aligns across 10 bases. Unmatched junction bases numbered 8, after V lost 10 bases and J lost 3 bases. The germline V gene encodes CDR1 WSHSY and CDR2 SAAADI. This CDR3 region has 15 residues. CDR3 in amino acids: CAITPGQGYTGELFF. DNA for the CDR3: TGCGCCATTACCCCGGGACAGGGGTACACCGGGGAGCTGTTTTTT.

The chain is built from TRBV5-1 and TRBJ2-7; 7 bases match TRBD2. The length of the CDR3 is 16 residues. V dropped 4 bases and J dropped 2; count of bases not matched to a gene: 12. Germline values: CDR1 SGHRS, CDR2 YFSETQ. In DNA form, the CDR3 reads TGCGCCAGCAGCGTCGCTGGGGGGGTCAGGGCCTACGAGCAGTACTTC. This codes for CASSVAGGVRAYEQYF.

CDR3 residues: CASSPQGAIGELFF. The CDR3 DNA is TGTGCCAGCAGCCCACAGGGGGCGATAGGGGAGCTGTTTTTT. The chain joins TRBV6-1 to TRBJ2-2; 9 bases are a match to TRBD1. CDR1 is MNHNS and CDR2 is SASEGT in the germline V gene. J lost 8 bases, V lost 6 bases, and 7 bases had no gene match. The length of the CDR3 is 14 residues.

This clone has a handful of counts. The V call is TRBV19, the J call TRBJ1-2; the D gene is possibly TRBD1 (6 bases). The germline CDR1 and CDR2 sequences are LNHDA and SQIVND (reference sequence). Trimming removed 1 base from V and 2 bases from J, with 8 bases in between. The CDR3 has 14 amino acids. The CDR3 loop reads CASSIGRGNYGYTF. The CDR3, as DNA: TGTGCCAGTAGTATAGGCAGGGGAAACTATGGCTACACCTTC.

The chain recombines TRBV6-5 with TRBJ2-5, with D tentatively TRBD2 (6 bases). The CDR3 totals 14 residues. Germline CDR1 MNHEY, CDR2 SVGAGI. V gave up 5 bases and J gave up 2 bases, with 12 bases separating them. The CDR3 coding sequence is TGTGCCAGCAGTCCAGCGGGCGGACAAGAGACCCAGTACTTC. It codes for CASSPAGGQETQYF.

The V call is TRBV19, the J call TRBJ1-1; no firm D call. With 6 bases removed from V and 0 bases from J, the gap between germline ends came to 14 bases. This CDR3 is built from 15 residues. The germline gives CDR1 LNHDA, CDR2 SQIVND (reference sequence). The CDR3 DNA reads TGTGCCAGTAGCCTCAACGGGATCATGAACACTGAAGCTTTCTTT. Amino acids: CASSLNGIMNTEAFF.

A note on this clone: Within the sample, other DNA sequences also encode this same CDR3. This chain uses TRBV19 with TRBJ2-1, with D perhaps TRBD2 (5 bases). This CDR3 has 13 amino acids. Germline CDR1 and CDR2: LNHDA and SQIVND (reference sequence). Trimming left V 5 bases short and J 4 bases short, with 9 bases between. CDR3 protein: CASSPRGYNEQFF. The CDR3 bases are TGTGCCAGTAGTCCCCGAGGGTACAATGAGCAGTTCTTC.